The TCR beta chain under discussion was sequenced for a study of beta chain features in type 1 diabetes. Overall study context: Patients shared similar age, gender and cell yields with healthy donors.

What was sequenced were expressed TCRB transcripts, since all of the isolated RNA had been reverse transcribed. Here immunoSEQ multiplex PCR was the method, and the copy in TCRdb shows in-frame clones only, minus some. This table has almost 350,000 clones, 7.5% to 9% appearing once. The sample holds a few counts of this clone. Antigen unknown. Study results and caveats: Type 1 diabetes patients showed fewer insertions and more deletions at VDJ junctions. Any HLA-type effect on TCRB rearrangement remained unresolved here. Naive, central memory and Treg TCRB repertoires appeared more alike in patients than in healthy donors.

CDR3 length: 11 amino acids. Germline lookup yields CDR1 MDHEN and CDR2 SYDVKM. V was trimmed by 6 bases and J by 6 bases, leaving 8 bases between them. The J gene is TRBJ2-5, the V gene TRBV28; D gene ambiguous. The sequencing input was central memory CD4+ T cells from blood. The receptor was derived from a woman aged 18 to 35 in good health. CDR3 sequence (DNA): TGTGCCAGCAGAACGTCGCAGACCCAGTACTTC. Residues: CASRTSQTQYF.